This T cell receptor beta chain came from a study of PD-1 blockade in classical Hodgkin lymphoma. Some clones are missing from TCRdb's copy, which holds only in-frame ones; the method was immunoSEQ multiplex PCR. Among some 93,000 clones listed, about 88% were seen once. Every single patient, without exception, relapsed after autologous stem cell transplantation, and brentuximab vedotin exposure varied. V lost 5 bases, J lost 8 bases, and 12 bases lay in between. Per the germline V gene, CDR1 is MNHEY and CDR2 is SVGAGI. The CDR3 is 13 amino acids. The sequence was obtained from a human donor with classical Hodgkin lymphoma. This material consisted of peripheral blood mononuclear cells (PBMCs), taken before the second cycle of nivolumab. The chain uses TRBV6-5 and TRBJ1-4; TRBD1 is a possible D gene (5 bases). DNA for the CDR3: TGTGCCAGCAGTCGACCGGGGGGAGAAAAACTGTTTTTT. It translates to CASSRPGGEKLFF.